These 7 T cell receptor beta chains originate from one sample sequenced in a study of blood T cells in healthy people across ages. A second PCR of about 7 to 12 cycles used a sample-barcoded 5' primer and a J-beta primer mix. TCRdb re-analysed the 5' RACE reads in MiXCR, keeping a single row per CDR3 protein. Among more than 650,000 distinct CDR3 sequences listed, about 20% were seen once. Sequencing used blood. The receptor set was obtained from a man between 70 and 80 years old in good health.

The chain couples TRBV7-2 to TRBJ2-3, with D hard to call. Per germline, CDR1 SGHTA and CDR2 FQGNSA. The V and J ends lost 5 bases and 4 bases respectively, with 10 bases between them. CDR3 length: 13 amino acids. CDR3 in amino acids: CASSQRVADTQYF. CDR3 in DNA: TGTGCCAGCAGCCAACGTGTCGCAGATACGCAGTATTTT.

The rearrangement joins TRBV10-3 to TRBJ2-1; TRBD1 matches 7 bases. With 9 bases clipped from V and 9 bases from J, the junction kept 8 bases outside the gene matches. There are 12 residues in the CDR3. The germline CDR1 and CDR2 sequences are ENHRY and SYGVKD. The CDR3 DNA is TGTGCCATTTCTTGGGACAGCGGTGAGCAGTTCTTC. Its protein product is CAISWDSGEQFF.

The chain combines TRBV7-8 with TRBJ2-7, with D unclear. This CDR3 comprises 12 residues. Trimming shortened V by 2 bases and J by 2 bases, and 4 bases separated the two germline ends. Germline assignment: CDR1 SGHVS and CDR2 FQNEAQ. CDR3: CASSLSPYEQYV. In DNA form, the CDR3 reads TGTGCCAGCAGCTTAAGTCCCTACGAGCAGTACGTC.

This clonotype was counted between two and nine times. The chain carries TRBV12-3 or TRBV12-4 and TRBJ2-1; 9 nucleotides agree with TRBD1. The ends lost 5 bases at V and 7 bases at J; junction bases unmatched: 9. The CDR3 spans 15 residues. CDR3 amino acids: CASSPWTGAGNEQFF. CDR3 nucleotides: TGTGCCAGCAGTCCGTGGACAGGGGCAGGAAATGAGCAGTTCTTC.

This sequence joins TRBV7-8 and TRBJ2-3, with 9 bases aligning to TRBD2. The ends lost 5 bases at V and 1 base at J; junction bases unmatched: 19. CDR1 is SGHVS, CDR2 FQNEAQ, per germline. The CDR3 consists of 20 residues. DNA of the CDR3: TGTGCCAGCAGCGCCAGCCTAGCGGGGCCCCCTTTTCTCGGCACAGATACGCAGTATTTT. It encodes CASSASLAGPPFLGTDTQYF.

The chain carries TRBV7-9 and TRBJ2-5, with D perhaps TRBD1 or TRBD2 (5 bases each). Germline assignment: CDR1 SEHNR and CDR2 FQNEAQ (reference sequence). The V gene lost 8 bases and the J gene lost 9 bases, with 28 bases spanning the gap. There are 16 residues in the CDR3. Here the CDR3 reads CASGRRGTPNKRPQYF. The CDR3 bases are TGTGCCAGCGGCCGACGAGGGACCCCGAACAAGAGACCCCAGTACTTC.

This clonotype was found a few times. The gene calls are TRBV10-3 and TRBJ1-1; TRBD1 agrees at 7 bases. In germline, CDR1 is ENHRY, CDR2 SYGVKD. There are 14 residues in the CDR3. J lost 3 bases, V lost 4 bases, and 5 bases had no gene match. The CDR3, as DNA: TGTGCCATCAGTGCGACAGGGAGGGACACTGAAGCTTTCTTT. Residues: CAISATGRDTEAFF.